The 14 T cell receptor beta chains in this list originate from one sample, sequenced in a study of blood T cell repertoires in COVID-19. Data came from immunoSEQ multiplex PCR; TCRdb stores just in-frame clones and leaves some out. This repertoire shows roughly 280,000 clones, 80% to 90% found once; its top ten account for roughly 2.3%. The sequencing sample was made of PBMCs or T cells enriched from blood (not recorded which). All receptors derive from a woman aged 18-29 years who had recovered from COVID-19.

The V gene is TRBV7-8, the J gene TRBJ1-2; D not certain. The CDR3 is made up of 14 amino acids. V dropped 1 base and J dropped 0 bases, with 6 bases sitting between them. Germline-derived CDR1 and CDR2 are SGHVS and FQNEAQ. The CDR3 reads CASSLDRTNYGYTF. The CDR3 DNA reads as TGTGCCAGCAGCTTAGACAGAACTAACTATGGCTACACCTTC.

A word on this clone: Other DNA sequences in the same sample also yield this CDR3. This rearrangement joins TRBV24-1 to TRBJ1-2; 10 bases map to TRBD1. Germline CDR1 is KGHDR and CDR2 is SFDVKD. The CDR3 length is 13 residues. Trimming cost V 3 bases and J 6 bases; bases outside gene matches: 0. CDR3: CATSDGTGDGYTF. The CDR3 DNA reads TGTGCCACCAGTGATGGGACAGGGGATGGCTACACCTTC.

This chain links TRBV12-3 or TRBV12-4 with TRBJ1-2; 9 nucleotides align to TRBD1. This CDR3 is built from 13 residues. V gave up 7 bases and J gave up 6 bases; unmatched junction bases: 6. The CDR3 sequence: CASTLQGANGYTF. DNA for the CDR3: TGTGCCAGCACCCTACAGGGGGCCAATGGCTACACCTTC.

This chain joins TRBV6-5 and TRBJ2-3; D is perhaps TRBD1 (6 bases). The CDR3 is 12 amino acids. V lost 8 bases to trimming and J lost 3 bases, with 9 bases between them. Germline V gene data show CDR1 as MNHEY and CDR2 as SVGAGI. The CDR3, as DNA: TGTGCCAGCCGAACAGGGACAGATACGCAGTATTTT. As protein: CASRTGTDTQYF.

The chain carries TRBV11-2 and TRBJ2-5, with 7 bases aligning to TRBD1. CDR1 and CDR2 (germline): SGHAT, FQNNGV. CDR3 length: 16 residues. Trimming took 5 bases from V and 3 from J; bases not matched to a gene: 12. CDR3 in amino acids: CASSPNLRDSKETQYF. CDR3 bases: TGTGCCAGCAGCCCCAACCTCCGGGACAGCAAAGAGACCCAGTACTTC. Full variable domain (missing parts from reference TRBV11-2 and TRBJ2-5): EAGVAQSPRYKIIEKRQSVAFWCNPISGHATLYWYQQILGQGPKLLIQFQNNGVVDDSQLPKDRFSAERLKGVDSTLKIQPAKLEDSAVYLCASSPNLRDSKETQYFGPGTRLLVL.

As concerns this clone: One end of the junction is discordant with germline, which a read error may explain. The DNA for the CDR3 is TGTGCCAGCAGGGAAGACAGGGTCGAGCAGTACTTC. This codes for CASREDRVEQYF. The chain has TRBV2 and TRBJ2-7; 7 bases are a match to TRBD1. The CDR3 contains 12 residues. From germline, CDR1 is SNHLY and CDR2 FYNNEI.

The chain couples TRBV29-1 to TRBJ1-1; a possible D gene is TRBD1 (6 bases). V was cut by 3 bases and J by 0 bases, with 11 bases left in between. The CDR3 is 14 amino acids. In germline, CDR1 is SQVTM, CDR2 ANQGSEA. This CDR3 is CSVEDSRVNTEAFF. CDR3 sequence (DNA): TGCAGCGTTGAGGACAGCAGGGTGAACACTGAAGCTTTCTTT.

J is TRBJ1-1 and V is TRBV7-9; D not resolved. Germline V CDR1 and CDR2: SEHNR, FQNEAQ (reference sequence). The CDR3 contains 13 residues. V was cut by 4 bases and J by 5 bases, with 11 bases left in between. CDR3 in amino acids: CASSSDLQTEAFF. In DNA form, the CDR3 reads TGTGCCAGCAGCTCGGACTTGCAAACTGAAGCTTTCTTT.

The gene calls are TRBV10-2 and TRBJ1-5, with D tentatively TRBD1 (6 bases). From germline, CDR1 is WSHSY and CDR2 SAAADI. Trimming took off 6 bases at V and 6 bases at J, with 12 bases between the two ends. This CDR3 is 13 amino acids long. CDR3 DNA: TGCGCCAGCAGGTCAGGGGTCGCTCAGCCCCAGCATTTT. This encodes CASRSGVAQPQHF.

This chain connects TRBV5-5 to TRBJ1-3, with D unclear. This CDR3 is built from 12 residues. In germline, CDR1 is SGHKS, CDR2 YYEKEE (reference sequence). V gave up 4 bases and J gave up 4 bases, with 6 bases separating them. DNA of the CDR3: TGTGCCAGCAGCCAAAAAGGAAACACCATATATTTT. Protein sequence: CASSQKGNTIYF.

This chain connects TRBV16 to TRBJ2-3; a weak D match, TRBD1 (6 bases). This CDR3 has 15 residues. V lost 0 bases to trimming and J lost 7 bases, with 14 bases between them. Per the germline V gene, CDR1 is KGHSY and CDR2 is FQNENV. The CDR3 DNA reads as TGTGCCAGCAGCCAATCCACCGACAGGTCAAATACGCAGTATTTT. Protein product: CASSQSTDRSNTQYF.

The CDR3 nucleotides read TGTGCCAGCAGCCGGGGGAGCAGGACTGGAAACACCATATATTTT. It codes for CASSRGSRTGNTIYF. The rearrangement links TRBV7-9 to TRBJ1-3; possible D gene TRBD1, 5 bases. Per the germline V gene, CDR1 is SEHNR and CDR2 is FQNEAQ (reference sequence). V lost 5 bases and J 2 bases, leaving 13 bases between the germline ends. The CDR3 length is 15 residues.

The chain links TRBV11-1 to TRBJ2-1; D is perhaps TRBD1 (7 bases). Trimming took 8 bases from V and 7 from J, leaving 21 bases between them. Germline lookup yields CDR1 SGHAT and CDR2 FQDESV (reference sequence). This CDR3 has 15 residues. The CDR3 region is CASQLFRQGGNEQFF. The CDR3 DNA sequence: TGTGCCAGCCAGTTATTCCGACAGGGAGGTAATGAGCAGTTCTTC.

In this sample, this clone turned up once. J is TRBJ2-7 and V is TRBV4-1; 11 bases match TRBD2. J was trimmed by 4 bases and V by 4 bases; bases with no gene match: 6. Germline V gene data show CDR1 as MGHRA and CDR2 as YSYEKL. CDR3 length equals 15 residues. The CDR3 protein is CASSPGGTSGYEQYF. The DNA for the CDR3 is TGCGCCAGCAGCCCGGGGGGGACTAGCGGTTACGAGCAGTACTTC.